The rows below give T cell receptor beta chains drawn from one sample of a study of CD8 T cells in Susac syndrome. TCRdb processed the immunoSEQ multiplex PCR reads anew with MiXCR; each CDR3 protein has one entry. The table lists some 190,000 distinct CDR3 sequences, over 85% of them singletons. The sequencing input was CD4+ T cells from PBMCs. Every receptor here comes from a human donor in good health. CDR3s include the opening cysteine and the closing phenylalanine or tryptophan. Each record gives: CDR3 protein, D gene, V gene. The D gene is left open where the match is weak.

CDR3 protein: CATSNTWETQYF
D gene: NA
V gene: TRBV15

CDR3 protein: CASSSVGDGNGYTF
D gene: NA
V gene: TRBV27

CDR3 protein: CASGKGLAVYEQYF
D gene: TRBD2
V gene: TRBV7-9

CDR3 protein: CASSQDPRPIEKLFF
D gene: NA
V gene: TRBV4-1

CDR3 protein: CASSFRRDSSGGYTF
D gene: TRBD1
V gene: TRBV12-3/TRBV12-4

CDR3 protein: CASDSSFGANVLTF
D gene: NA
V gene: TRBV11-2

CDR3 protein: CASSPPTGELFF
D gene: NA
V gene: TRBV13

CDR3 protein: CASSQGQLRTSGERGTQYF
D gene: TRBD2
V gene: TRBV7-2

CDR3 protein: CSASLGHLNTEAFF
D gene: NA
V gene: TRBV20-1

CDR3 protein: CASSQVTVPTYEQYF
D gene: NA
V gene: TRBV3-1

CDR3 protein: CSVGDRSYEQYF
D gene: NA
V gene: TRBV29-1

CDR3 protein: CSAVGQAYNQPQHF
D gene: TRBD1
V gene: TRBV20-1

CDR3 protein: CASSKRVEKQFF
D gene: NA
V gene: TRBV12-3/TRBV12-4